This TCR beta chain is from a study of T-cell memory formation after mild COVID-19. Study in general: Clusters were largely donor specific. Whole-study results and caveats: Largely, contracting CD4+ clones fell within CM and EM, and contracting CD8+ clones within EMRA. Cross-reactive memory seemingly joined, as some responding clones were found in pre-infection memory.

To note about this clonotype: Its antigen is still unknown.

5'RACE primed from the constant segment yielded TCR alpha and TCR beta cDNA libraries bearing sample barcodes and UMIs. TCRdb reprocessed the 5' RACE reads via MiXCR and lists one record per CDR3 protein. The sample yields about 160,000 distinct CDR3 sequences, 25% to 40% seen once. Per the germline V gene, CDR1 is SGHRS and CDR2 is YFSETQ. The V gene lost 2 bases and the J gene lost 6 bases, with 6 bases spanning the gap. CDR3 size: 11 residues. Sequenced material: PBMCs or a T cell subset sorted from them (not recorded which). The V gene is TRBV5-1, the J gene TRBJ2-7, with D unclear. The receptor was derived from an adult woman who had mild COVID-19 (a few samples of this study predate the infection). Cell type and time point are not known. CDR3 residues: CASSFSTEQYF. DNA of the CDR3: TGCGCCAGCAGCTTTAGCACCGAGCAGTACTTC.